The sequence of this TCR beta chain was determined in a study of cytomegalovirus exposure and HLA in healthy donors (TCRdb year 2017). As for the study more broadly: In an earlier analysis of 450 to 750 of the donors, less than 350 Gb of sequence data and 117 million unique TCR beta sequences from 150 million to 200 million T cells were reported. A later analysis re-analyzed previously published TCR beta repertoires from 666 donors and added high-resolution HLA genotyping to study TCR occurrence patterns. Every repertoire in the discovery cohort had been generated on one and the same sequencing platform. To decide whether each TCR beta V gene segment behaved as functional or pseudogenic, an earlier analysis of 587 of the donors relied on high-throughput TCR beta sequencing. Typing coverage differed by locus: A, B, C, DRB1 and DQB1 were typed in about 620-640 donors, DQA1 in roughly 500, DPA1 in around 580, and DPB1 in approximately 450. HLA typing included class I and class II loci at four-digit resolution. An early release covering roughly 600 HLA-typed donors comprised roughly 300 gigabases of sequencing data and approximately 80 million unique TCR sequences. The study aimed to test whether signatures of past pathogen exposure could be identified by cataloging public T cell receptors. Donor age, sex, ethnicity and CMV serostatus were compiled together with the repertoire data. On average, roughly 240,000 unique TCR beta nucleotide sequences were sequenced per donor among a few hundred genotyped donors of the cohort, with around 19% of those sequences being non-productive. In a later genetic analysis, genome-wide SNP genotypes for about three fifths of the 666 donors were used, and that subset was treated as a discovery cohort. High-throughput TCR immunosequencing, statistical association of individual TCRs with disease status, and machine learning were combined to predict cytomegalovirus infection status. The study profiled the T cell repertoires of some 610 subjects by immunosequencing and related them to cytomegalovirus serostatus. Rather than using new phenotypic data, the later analysis identified candidate immune exposures from TCR beta sequences and from how often those sequences occurred across donors. In addition to the first cohort of 666 subjects, a separate validation cohort of 130 or so different subjects was used. Four or five DR-DQ haplotypes were handled as single units for association and clustering because linkage in the cohort was strong. Of the roughly 400 genotyped donors, approximately 82% fell in the genetic ancestry cluster associated with self-reported Caucasian donors.

Trimming at the junction amounts to 5 bases on V and 1 base on J, and the germline ends lie 11 bases apart. The CDR3 contains 14 residues, cysteine and phenylalanine counted. Left in the record is the CDR3 DNA by itself, 42 bases read in frame from the first base. According to the germline V gene, CDR1 reads SGHTA and CDR2 reads FQGNSA. The cohort comprised fewer than 700 healthy bone marrow donors. All cohort members were sampled while nominally healthy, although unrecorded immune exposures were likely present. The donor tested CMV seropositive, placing the donor among the 289 seropositive members of the cohort. Each donor provided a peripheral blood sample, and peripheral blood mononuclear cells were used for TCR beta sequencing. The Qiagen DNeasy Blood Extraction Kit was used to extract genomic DNA from the blood cell samples. The library was generated by the immunoSEQ multiplex PCR assay. The multiplex PCR relied on a mix of 60 forward primers for TCR Vbeta segments and 13 reverse primers for TCR Jbeta segments. Amplification of the CDR3 region of rearranged TCR beta genes was performed with a multiplex PCR assay on genomic DNA. The Illumina HiSeq System was used to sequence the amplified TCR beta libraries as 87-base-pair reads. Under the source paper's analysis protocol: In a later analysis, about 80 million unique TCR beta chains were counted across the approximately 640 repertoires, and approximately 9.9 million of these chains were shared by at least two donors. Raw reads were error-corrected and collapsed into unique sequences with a nearest-neighbor algorithm that merged closely related sequences to remove PCR and sequencing errors. To assign V, D and J gene segments, CDR3 sequences were aligned to IMGT reference sequences. For a sequence to be retained, a match of at least six nucleotides to both a V gene segment and a J gene segment was required. Rearrangements were classified as productive when the CDR3 lacked stop codons and remained in frame with V and J, and all other rearrangements were classified as non-productive. CDR3 was defined according to IMGT convention as the region running from the second conserved V-encoded cysteine to the conserved J-encoded phenylalanine. In an earlier analysis of 550 to 650 of the donors, sequences lacking an unambiguous match to a single V gene segment were excluded. An earlier analysis of a few hundred of the donors classified V segments as functional when productive rearrangements were above 56.7% and as segregating when the standard deviation between donors was above 5%. A statistical classification framework was built to diagnose cytomegalovirus status from the catalog of TCR beta chain sequences. In a later analysis, TCR nucleotide sequences were compared against IMGT/GENE-DB human TR gene sequences so that V and J genes could be assigned. Using the TCRdist pipeline, a later analysis assigned CDR3 sequences along with most-parsimonious VDJ recombination scenarios. In a later analysis, each TCR beta chain was defined by its CDR3 amino acid sequence together with its V-gene family, and reads lacking a unique V-gene family were excluded. To address suspected cross-contamination and a sequencing artifact, a later analysis removed over 500 highly shared, low-generation-probability nucleotide sequences. In a later analysis, a clonal expansion index was calculated for each public chain from normalized within-repertoire ranks of inferred template counts. A later analysis computed generation probabilities with a VDJ recombination model fitted to out-of-frame rearrangements, and checked the results against IGoR. In a later analysis, hypergeometric tests were used to score TCR-TCR, TCR-HLA and TCR-CMV co-occurrence, with a repertoire-size bias correction applied to TCR pairs. False discovery rates were estimated in a later analysis by permuting HLA or CMV assignments 20 times. A later analysis grouped co-occurring TCRs with DBSCAN, adding TCRdist sequence similarity when clustering within HLA-allele-positive subsets. For co-occurrence clustering, repertoires with fewer than 30,000 or more than 120,000 public chains were excluded, along with a handful of repertoires with anomalous nucleotide sharing. Not all clones reach the TCRdb copy of this immuneACCESS table, which keeps in-frame sequences only. Checked studies attribute under half of the gap to unresolved V genes and leave the rest unexplained. V, J and clone size were drawn from that table, and D and trimming were deduced from the DNA. Within this sample are about 100,000 clones, with around 86% of them counted one time only. Less than 4.5% of the sample rests with the top ten.

What the authors observed across the whole study: In a later genetic analysis, a missense DCLRE1C variant was associated with V-gene and J-gene trimming of TCR beta chains, and the association was replicated in an independent cohort. When HLA alleles, especially DR and DQ, strongly co-occurred, attributing TCR associations to individual alleles was difficult. In a later analysis, the rate of TCR association differed among HLA loci, with DRB1 alleles having the most associated TCRs and HLA-C alleles having the fewest. In a later genetic analysis, fewer N-insertions in productive TCRs were reported among donors in an Asian-associated ancestry cluster than the roughly 700-donor mean. In both the original and validation cohorts, the classifier was reported to diagnose cytomegalovirus status with high specificity and sensitivity. Sequencing depth was assumed to be roughly uniform across donors in the presence/absence analyses, though that assumption may not hold. Several of the top co-occurrence clusters appeared to be linked to parvovirus B19, influenza, CMV and Epstein-Barr virus, according to a later analysis. A later analysis associated around 16,000 TCR beta sequences with specific HLA alleles at a false discovery rate of 0.05. The study listed approximately 150 TCR beta chains as associated with cytomegalovirus. Compared with equally common non-associated chains, HLA-associated TCR beta chains in a later analysis were more clonally expanded and had lower generation probabilities. HLA typing was unavailable for some donors at each locus, so association tests used only the typed subset. Only TCR beta chains were sequenced in this cohort, and the absence of alpha or paired-chain data limited detectable features. Linkage disequilibrium might explain the correlated functional status among segregating V segments, but an unknown experimental factor could not be excluded. Most CMV-associated TCR beta chains appeared to be HLA-restricted in a later analysis, and the HLA associations seemed to be driven largely by CMV exposure. A further reported finding was that TCR beta sequences accurately predicted the HLA-A and HLA-B alleles for most subjects in the first cohort. A cluster of highly shared sequence variants was judged likely to be a technical artifact of the sequencing pipeline. Because counts were too low, seventeen rarely observed V segments, including chromosome 9 orphons, were excluded from the earlier analysis of fewer than 650 of the donors. Because the 87-base-pair reads could not distinguish some IMGT-functional V segments, including TRBV6-2 and TRBV6-3, those segments were excluded. In vitro tests confirmed that three of the cytomegalovirus-associated TCR beta chains recognize cytomegalovirus antigens. Broadly in line with IMGT annotations, most TCR beta V segments showed up in productive rearrangements about 87% or about 30% of the time in an earlier analysis of about 500 of the donors. The authors suggested that the approach could potentially be extended to other disease states and immunological phenotypes. Most TCR sequences were seen in very few donors, while some public TCRs were found in many individuals. The only immune exposure information available for the cohort was CMV serostatus.

As concerns this clone: The target of this receptor is not known. No much larger clone is present one base from it, and per-base qualities are unavailable.

Sequenced material: PBMCs. This receptor was identified in a woman aged 65 to 85 in good health and CMV-seropositive. The V and J segments used are TRBV7-2 and TRBJ1-1, with no confident D gene call. Read as DNA, the sequence is TGTGCCAGCAGCCCCCGGCGGGGGAACACTGAAGCTTTCTTT. The encoded protein is CASSPRRGNTEAFF.